The 10 T cell receptor beta chains given below trace back to one sample, sequenced in a study of long-term antiretroviral therapy in people with HIV. Sequencing relied on immunoSEQ assay v3.0, run at survey level. This table comes from immunoSEQ multiplex PCR, and its TCRdb copy is limited to in-frame clones, with some not included. The data hold 15,000 to 20,000 clones, with approximately 87% observed a single time. Sequenced material: unsorted PBMCs, taken 0.7 years before starting antiretroviral therapy. These receptors all stem from a man aged 45-60 years with HIV.

The chain has TRBV9 and TRBJ1-2; the D gene is possibly TRBD1 (6 bases). V lost 0 bases and J lost 7, with 13 bases in between. The germline CDR1 and CDR2 sequences are SGDLS and YYNGEE. The CDR3 sequence is 14 residues long. This CDR3 reads CASSVGSGARGYTF. CDR3 nucleotides: TGTGCCAGCAGCGTAGGATCGGGGGCGCGTGGCTACACCTTC. Filled out from reference TRBV9 and TRBJ1-2, the complete variable domain reads DSGVTQTPKHLITATGQRVTLRCSPRSGDLSVYWYQQSLDQGLQFLIQYYNGEERAKGNILERFSAQQFPDLHSELNLSSLELGDSALYFCASSVGSGARGYTFGSGTRLTVV.

The V call is TRBV28, the J call TRBJ1-4; D is possibly TRBD1 (5 bases). The CDR3 runs to 15 residues. Germline V CDR1 and CDR2: MDHEN, SYDVKM. The V end was cut by 5 bases, the J end by 8 bases, with 18 bases between. The CDR3 DNA reads as TGTGCCAGCAGTGACCCCAGGGCCAGTCAAGAAAAACTGTTTTTT. Its translation: CASSDPRASQEKLFF.

The chain couples TRBV18 to TRBJ1-2; 7 bases map to TRBD1. This CDR3 comprises 13 residues. The junction had 3 bases not matched to a gene; V was cut back by 4 bases and J by 4 bases. Germline assignment: CDR1 KGHSH and CDR2 LQKENI. The CDR3 DNA reads as TGTGCCAGCTCACTGGGACAGATCTATGGCTACACCTTC. Its protein product is CASSLGQIYGYTF. The full variable domain, rest sourced from reference TRBV18 and TRBJ1-2, is NAGVMQNPRHLVRRRGQEARLRCSPMKGHSHVYWYRQLPEEGLKFMVYLQKENIIDESGMPKERFSAEFPKEGPSILRIQQVVRGDSAAYFCASSLGQIYGYTFGSGTRLTVV.

J is TRBJ2-5 and V is TRBV29-1, with 9 bases aligning to TRBD2. The CDR3 has 13 amino acids. J was trimmed by 4 bases and V by 3 bases; bases with no gene match: 3. Germline V gene sequence: CDR1 SQVTM, CDR2 ANQGSEA. CDR3 region: CSVEAGGPETQYF. The CDR3 DNA sequence: TGCAGCGTTGAGGCGGGGGGGCCAGAGACCCAGTACTTC.

The chain combines TRBV7-2 with TRBJ2-2; D gene unclear. V was trimmed by 3 bases and J by 4 bases, leaving 9 bases between them. The germline V gene has CDR1 SGHTA and CDR2 FQGNSA. The CDR3 spans 14 residues. Here the CDR3 DNA reads TGTGCCAGCAGCTTCCAATATACCACCGGGGAGCTGTTTTTT. Its translation is CASSFQYTTGELFF.

V usage is TRBV2 and J usage is TRBJ2-7; D is unclear. The germline V gene encodes CDR1 SNHLY and CDR2 FYNNEI. V dropped 6 bases and J dropped 0 bases, with 12 bases sitting between them. The CDR3 loop spans 14 amino acids. Written as DNA, the CDR3 is TGTGCCAGCAGCCCCCGGTGGGACTCCTACGAGCAGTACTTC. It is translated as CASSPRWDSYEQYF.

The V and J genes are TRBV5-6 and TRBJ1-2; 7 bases agree with TRBD1. Germline V lookup: CDR1 SGHDT, CDR2 YYEEEE. J gave up 0 bases and V 4 bases, and 12 bases lay outside the gene matches. The length of the CDR3 is 17 residues. The CDR3 reads CASSGIRTGQANYGYTF. The CDR3, as DNA: TGTGCCAGCAGCGGAATTCGGACAGGACAAGCTAACTATGGCTACACCTTC.

This chain joins TRBV7-3 and TRBJ2-4; no definite D call. The CDR3 sequence is 13 residues long. Trimming took off 5 bases at V and 7 bases at J, with 12 bases between the two ends. Germline-derived CDR1 and CDR2 are SGHTA and FQGTGA. The CDR3 nucleotides are TGTGCCAGCAGCCCATCGGCCAGGAACATTCAGTACTTC. Residues: CASSPSARNIQYF.

The chain joins TRBV5-1 to TRBJ2-5; 7 nucleotides agree with TRBD1. Germline values: CDR1 SGHRS, CDR2 YFSETQ. CDR3 length equals 14 residues. The V segment lost 4 bases and the J segment 2 bases; nucleotides outside the gene matches: 5. CDR3 residues: CASSGRDRQETQYF. The CDR3, as DNA: TGCGCCAGCAGCGGCCGGGACAGACAAGAGACCCAGTACTTC.

Only a few counts were recorded for this clone. This sequence joins TRBV4-1 and TRBJ1-2; 7 bases line up with TRBD1. V was clipped by 4 bases and J by 5 bases; unmatched bases: 7. The CDR3 sequence is 14 residues long. In germline, CDR1 is MGHRA, CDR2 YSYEKL. The CDR3 region is CASSLQTGPYGYTF. Written as DNA, the CDR3 is TGCGCCAGCAGCCTCCAGACAGGGCCTTATGGCTACACCTTC.